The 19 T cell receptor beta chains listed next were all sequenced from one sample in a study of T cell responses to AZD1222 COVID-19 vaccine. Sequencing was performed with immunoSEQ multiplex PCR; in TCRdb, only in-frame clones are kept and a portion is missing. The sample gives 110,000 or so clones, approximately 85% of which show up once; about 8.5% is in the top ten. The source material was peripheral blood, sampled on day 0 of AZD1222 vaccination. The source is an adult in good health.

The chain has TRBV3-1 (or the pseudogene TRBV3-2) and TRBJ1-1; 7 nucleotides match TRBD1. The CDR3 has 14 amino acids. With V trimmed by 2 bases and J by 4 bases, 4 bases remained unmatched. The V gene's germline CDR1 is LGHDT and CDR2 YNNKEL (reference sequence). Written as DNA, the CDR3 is TGTGCCAGCAGCCAAACAGGGGTGGGCACTGAAGCTTTCTTT. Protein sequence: CASSQTGVGTEAFF.

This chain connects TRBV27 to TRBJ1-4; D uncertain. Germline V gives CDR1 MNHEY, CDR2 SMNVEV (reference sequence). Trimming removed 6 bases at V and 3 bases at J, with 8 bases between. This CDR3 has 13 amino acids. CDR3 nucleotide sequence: TGTGCCAGCAGGTCGGCCTCTAATGAAAAACTGTTTTTT. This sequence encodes CASRSASNEKLFF.

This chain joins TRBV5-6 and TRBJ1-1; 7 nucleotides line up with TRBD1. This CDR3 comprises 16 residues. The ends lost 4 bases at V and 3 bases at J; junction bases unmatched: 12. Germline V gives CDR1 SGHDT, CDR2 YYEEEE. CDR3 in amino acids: CASSPPDRRLDTEAFF. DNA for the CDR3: TGTGCCAGCAGCCCTCCGGACAGGCGTTTGGACACTGAAGCTTTCTTT.

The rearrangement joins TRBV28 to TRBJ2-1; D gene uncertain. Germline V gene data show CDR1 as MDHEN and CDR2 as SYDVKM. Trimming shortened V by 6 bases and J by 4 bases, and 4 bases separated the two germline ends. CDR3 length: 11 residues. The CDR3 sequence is CASSDYNEQFF. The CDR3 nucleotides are TGTGCCAGCAGCGATTACAATGAGCAGTTCTTC.

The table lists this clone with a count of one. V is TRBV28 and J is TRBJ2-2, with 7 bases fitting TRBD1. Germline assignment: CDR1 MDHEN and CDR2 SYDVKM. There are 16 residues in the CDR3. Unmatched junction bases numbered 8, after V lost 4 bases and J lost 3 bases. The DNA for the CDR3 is TGTGCCAGCAGTTCCCCCGAAGGGGGCTACACCGGGGAGCTGTTTTTT. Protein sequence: CASSSPEGGYTGELFF.

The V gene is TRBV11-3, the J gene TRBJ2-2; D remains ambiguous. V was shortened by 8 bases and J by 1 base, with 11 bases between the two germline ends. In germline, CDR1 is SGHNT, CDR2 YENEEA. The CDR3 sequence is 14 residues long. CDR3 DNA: TGTGCCAGCGGGTCGGTGAGGAACACCGGGGAGCTGTTTTTT. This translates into CASGSVRNTGELFF.

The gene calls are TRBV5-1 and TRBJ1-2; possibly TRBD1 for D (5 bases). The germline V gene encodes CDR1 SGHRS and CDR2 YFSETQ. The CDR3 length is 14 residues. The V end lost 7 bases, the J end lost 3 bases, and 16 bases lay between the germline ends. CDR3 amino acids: CASHGGPRDYGYTF. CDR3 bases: TGCGCCAGCCACGGGGGTCCGAGGGACTATGGCTACACCTTC.

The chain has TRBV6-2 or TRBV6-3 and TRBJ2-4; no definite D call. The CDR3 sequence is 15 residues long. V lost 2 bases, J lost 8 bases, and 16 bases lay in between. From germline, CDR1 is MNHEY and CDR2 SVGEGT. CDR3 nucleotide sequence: TGTGCCAGCAGTTACGGGCGATATCCAATGGACATTCAGTACTTC. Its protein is CASSYGRYPMDIQYF.

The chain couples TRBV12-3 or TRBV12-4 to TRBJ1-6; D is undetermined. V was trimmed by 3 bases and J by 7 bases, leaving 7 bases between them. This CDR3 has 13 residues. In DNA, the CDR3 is TGTGCCAGCAGTTTTTCGGGGAATTCACCCCTCCACTTT. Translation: CASSFSGNSPLHF.

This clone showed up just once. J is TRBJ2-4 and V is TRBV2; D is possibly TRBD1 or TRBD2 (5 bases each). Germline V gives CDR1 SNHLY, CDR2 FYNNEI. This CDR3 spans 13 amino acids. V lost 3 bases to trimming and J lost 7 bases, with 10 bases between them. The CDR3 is CASSERGGNIQYF. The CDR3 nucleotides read TGTGCCAGCAGTGAGAGGGGCGGGAACATTCAGTACTTC.

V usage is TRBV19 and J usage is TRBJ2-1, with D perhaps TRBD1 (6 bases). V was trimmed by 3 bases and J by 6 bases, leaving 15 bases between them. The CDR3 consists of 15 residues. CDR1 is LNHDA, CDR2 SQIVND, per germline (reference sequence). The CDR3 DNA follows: TGTGCCAGTAGTATGGGGACACCTGGAGGCAATGAGCAGTTCTTC. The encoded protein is CASSMGTPGGNEQFF.

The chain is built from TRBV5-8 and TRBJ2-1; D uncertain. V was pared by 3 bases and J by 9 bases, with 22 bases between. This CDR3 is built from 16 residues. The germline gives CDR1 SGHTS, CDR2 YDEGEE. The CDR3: CASSSRSPAVGGEQFF. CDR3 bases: TGTGCCAGCAGCTCTCGGAGCCCCGCCGTCGGTGGTGAGCAGTTCTTC.

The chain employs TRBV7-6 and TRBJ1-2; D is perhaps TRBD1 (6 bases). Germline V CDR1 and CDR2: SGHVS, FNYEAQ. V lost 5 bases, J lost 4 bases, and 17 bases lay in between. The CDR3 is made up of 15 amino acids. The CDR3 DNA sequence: TGTGCCAGCAGCCCACGAGGGGGGAATGGCTATGGCTACACCTTC. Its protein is CASSPRGGNGYGYTF.

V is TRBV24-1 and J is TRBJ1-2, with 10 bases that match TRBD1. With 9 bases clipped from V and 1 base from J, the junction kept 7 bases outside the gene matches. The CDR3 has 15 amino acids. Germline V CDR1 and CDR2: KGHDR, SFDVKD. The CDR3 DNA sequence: TGTGCCACCGCGTCCGGGACAGGGGTTAACTATGGCTACACCTTC. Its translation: CATASGTGVNYGYTF.

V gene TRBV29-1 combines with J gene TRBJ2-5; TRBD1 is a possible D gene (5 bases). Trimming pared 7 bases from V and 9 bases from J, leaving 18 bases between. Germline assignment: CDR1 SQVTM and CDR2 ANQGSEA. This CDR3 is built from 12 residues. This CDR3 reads CSAEVQEGAQYF. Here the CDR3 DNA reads TGCAGCGCCGAAGTCCAGGAAGGGGCCCAGTACTTC.

In DNA, the CDR3 is TGTGCCAGCTCACCACGAGCCGAGACCCAGTACTTC. It encodes CASSPRAETQYF. The V and J genes are TRBV18 and TRBJ2-5; no reliable D call. CDR3 size: 12 residues. Germline V gene lookup returns CDR1 KGHSH and CDR2 LQKENI. Trimming removed 1 base from V and 5 bases from J, with 5 bases in between.

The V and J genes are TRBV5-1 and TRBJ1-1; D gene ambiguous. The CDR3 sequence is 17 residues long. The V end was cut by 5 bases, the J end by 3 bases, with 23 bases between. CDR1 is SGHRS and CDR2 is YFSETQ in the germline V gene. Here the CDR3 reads CASRPQVGARVDTEAFF. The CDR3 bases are TGCGCCAGCAGACCTCAAGTAGGAGCAAGGGTCGACACTGAAGCTTTCTTT.

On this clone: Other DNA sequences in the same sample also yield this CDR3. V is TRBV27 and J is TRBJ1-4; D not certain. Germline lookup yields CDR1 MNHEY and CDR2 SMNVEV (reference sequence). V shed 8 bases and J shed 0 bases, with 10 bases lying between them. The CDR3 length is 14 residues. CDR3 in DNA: TGTGCCAGCCGCGATGGAGCAACTAATGAAAAACTGTTTTTT. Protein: CASRDGATNEKLFF. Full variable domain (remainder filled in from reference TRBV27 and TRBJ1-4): EAQVTQNPRYLITVTGKKLTVTCSQNMNHEYMSWYRQDPGLGLRQIYYSMNVEVTDKGDVPEGYKVSRKEKRNFPLILESPSPNQTSLYFCASRDGATNEKLFFGSGTQLSVL.

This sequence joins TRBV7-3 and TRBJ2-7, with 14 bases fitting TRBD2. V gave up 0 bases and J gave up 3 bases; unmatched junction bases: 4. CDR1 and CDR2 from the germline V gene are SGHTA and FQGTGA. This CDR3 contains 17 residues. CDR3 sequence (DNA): TGTGCCAGCAGCTTAACGGGGACTAGCGGGAGCAGCTACGAGCAGTACTTC. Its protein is CASSLTGTSGSSYEQYF.